What follows are 21 T cell receptor beta chains derived from one specimen sequenced in a study of blood T cell repertoires in COVID-19. Here immunoSEQ multiplex PCR was the method, and the copy in TCRdb shows in-frame clones only, minus some. Among about 88,000 clones listed, roughly nine tenths were seen once. The sequenced material came from peripheral blood. Receptors were obtained from a male donor with acute or convalescent COVID-19.

V usage is TRBV2 and J usage is TRBJ1-6; tentative D call: TRBD1 (5 bases). Germline V lookup: CDR1 SNHLY, CDR2 FYNNEI. The CDR3 consists of 16 residues. The germline V and J ends were trimmed by 6 bases and 3 bases, with 15 bases remaining between them. CDR3 coding DNA: TGTGCCAGCAGCGTGGCGGGGACCTTCTATAATTCACCCCTCCACTTT. Amino acids: CASSVAGTFYNSPLHF.

The CDR3 DNA reads TGTGCCAGCAGCCAAGGGAGGACAGGCGAAACCCATAATTCACCCCTCCACTTT. Amino acids: CASSQGRTGETHNSPLHF. The chain is built from TRBV3-1 (or the pseudogene TRBV3-2) and TRBJ1-6, with 7 nucleotides matching TRBD1. This CDR3 is built from 18 residues. The V gene end was trimmed by 1 base and the J gene end by 5 bases; junction bases not matched to a gene: 11. Germline CDR1 and CDR2: LGHDT and YNNKEL (reference sequence).

In the case of this clone: At one end the junction does not follow the germline gene, possibly because of a read error. The V and J genes are TRBV7-7 and TRBJ2-1, with 11 bases that match TRBD1. Germline loops: CDR1 SSHAT, CDR2 FNYEAQ (reference sequence). The length of the CDR3 is 15 residues. The CDR3 sequence is CASSPGQGAGSEQFF. In nucleotides, the CDR3 is TGTGCTAGCAGCCCCGGACAGGGGGCAGGTAGTGAGCAGTTCTTC.

The chain links TRBV5-4 to TRBJ1-2, with D possibly matching TRBD1 (6 bases). The CDR3 runs 14 residues. Trimming removed 4 bases from V and 4 bases from J, with 14 bases in between. Germline loops: CDR1 SGHNT, CDR2 YYREEE (reference sequence). The CDR3 protein is CASSRGGSPYGYTF. CDR3 sequence (DNA): TGTGCCAGCAGCAGGGGGGGCAGCCCCTATGGCTACACCTTC.

The chain links TRBV5-4 to TRBJ1-2, with D possibly TRBD1 on 6 matching bases. From germline, CDR1 is SGHNT and CDR2 YYREEE (reference sequence). The CDR3 loop spans 14 amino acids. Trimming removed 4 bases from V and 4 bases from J, with 14 bases in between. The CDR3 DNA reads TGTGCCAGCAGCCCCCGACAGGAAATCTATGGCTACACCTTC. Translation gives CASSPRQEIYGYTF.

The gene calls are TRBV6-6 and TRBJ2-3; D might be TRBD2 (6 bases). Germline loops: CDR1 MNHNY, CDR2 SVGAGI (reference sequence). Trimming left V 5 bases short and J 1 base short, with 13 bases between. The CDR3 runs 15 residues. CDR3: CASSPERRGTDTQYF. DNA for the CDR3: TGTGCCAGCAGTCCTGAGAGGAGGGGCACAGATACGCAGTATTTT.

The rearrangement uses TRBV2 and TRBJ1-2; no firm D call. V was shortened by 1 base and J by 3 bases, with 18 bases between the two germline ends. Germline CDR1 reads SNHLY; CDR2 reads FYNNEI. The length of the CDR3 is 17 residues. Here the CDR3 reads CASSEDAVREKDYGYTF. In DNA form, the CDR3 reads TGTGCCAGCAGTGAAGATGCGGTCCGTGAAAAGGACTATGGCTACACCTTC.

This clone was counted once. The rearrangement links TRBV6-1 to TRBJ1-5; no clear D gene. The CDR3 extends over 15 amino acids. Germline CDR1 reads MNHNS; CDR2 reads SASEGT. Trimming took 1 base from V and 0 from J, leaving 7 bases between them. The CDR3 loop is CASSEVRNSNQPQHF. The CDR3 DNA follows: TGTGCCAGCAGTGAAGTCAGGAATAGCAATCAGCCCCAGCATTTT.

This chain links TRBV19 with TRBJ2-1, with TRBD1 identical over 9 bases. The CDR3 consists of 16 residues. Germline V gene sequence: CDR1 LNHDA, CDR2 SQIVND (reference sequence). V shed 5 bases, J shed 8 bases, and the junction held 13 bases outside the gene matches. As DNA, the CDR3 is TGTGCCAGTAGTCTGCCGAGACAGGGGGGAAAAGATGAGCAGTTCTTC. Amino acid sequence: CASSLPRQGGKDEQFF.

This clone was detected once. The rearrangement links TRBV19 to TRBJ1-2; D possibly corresponds to TRBD1 (6 bases). In germline, CDR1 is LNHDA, CDR2 SQIVND (reference sequence). V was pared by 7 bases and J by 6 bases, with 18 bases between. There are 14 residues in the CDR3. The CDR3 protein is CASTDKAGVNGYTF. In nucleotides, the CDR3 is TGTGCCAGTACCGATAAGGCAGGGGTTAATGGCTACACCTTC.

The chain links TRBV5-1 to TRBJ2-3, with TRBD1 matching 9 bases. J gave up 2 bases and V 4 bases, and 5 bases lay outside the gene matches. CDR3 length: 15 residues. Germline V lookup: CDR1 SGHRS, CDR2 YFSETQ. DNA for the CDR3: TGCGCCAGCAGCGCCGGACAGGGGCCCACAGATACGCAGTATTTT. This encodes CASSAGQGPTDTQYF.

J is TRBJ2-7 and V is TRBV24-1, with 11 bases aligning to TRBD2. The V gene end was trimmed by 3 bases and the J gene end by 4 bases; junction bases not matched to a gene: 4. The CDR3 is made up of 15 amino acids. Looked up from germline, CDR1 is KGHDR and CDR2 is SFDVKD. The CDR3 protein is CATSDVTSGGYEQYF. CDR3 DNA sequence: TGTGCCACCAGTGATGTTACTAGCGGGGGATACGAGCAGTACTTC.

The rearrangement uses TRBV5-1 and TRBJ2-7, with D tentatively TRBD1 (6 bases). V dropped 2 bases and J dropped 0 bases, with 15 bases sitting between them. Germline V gives CDR1 SGHRS, CDR2 YFSETQ. This CDR3 is built from 16 residues. CDR3 loop: CASSFSSGGFSYEQYF. The CDR3, as DNA: TGCGCCAGCAGCTTTTCAAGTGGGGGCTTCTCCTACGAGCAGTACTTC.

The chain couples TRBV5-1 to TRBJ2-7, with 10 bases aligning to TRBD1. CDR1 is SGHRS, CDR2 YFSETQ, per germline. This CDR3 spans 14 amino acids. With V trimmed by 3 bases and J by 6 bases, 6 bases remained unmatched. The CDR3 nucleotides are TGCGCCAGCAGCTCGGGACAGGGGCGGGTCGAGCAGTACTTC. Translation gives CASSSGQGRVEQYF.

V usage is TRBV5-8 and J usage is TRBJ1-1; no definite D call. Germline V gene lookup returns CDR1 SGHTS and CDR2 YDEGEE. V was shortened by 4 bases and J by 4 bases, with 14 bases between the two germline ends. The CDR3 has 14 amino acids. The CDR3 DNA sequence: TGTGCCAGCAGCAAACAAAGAGGGCTCACTGAAGCTTTCTTT. Translated: CASSKQRGLTEAFF.

This clone was seen just once. This chain uses TRBV3-1 (or the pseudogene TRBV3-2) with TRBJ2-2; TRBD2 aligns across 7 bases. This CDR3 contains 15 residues. J was trimmed by 4 bases and V by 4 bases; bases with no gene match: 6. Germline V lookup: CDR1 LGHDT, CDR2 YNNKEL (reference sequence). The CDR3: CASSLPWGGTGELFF. For the CDR3, the DNA is TGTGCCAGCAGCCTCCCCTGGGGGGGCACCGGGGAGCTGTTTTTT.

The chain couples TRBV2 to TRBJ2-2; 14 bases are a match to TRBD2. CDR3 size: 19 residues. After removal of 6 bases from V and 1 base from J, the junction contained 10 bases not matched to a gene. From germline, CDR1 is SNHLY and CDR2 FYNNEI. CDR3 DNA sequence: TGTGCCAGCAGCCTGGGCGTTGGACTAGCGGGGGGGAACACCGGGGAGCTGTTTTTT. Its protein is CASSLGVGLAGGNTGELFF. The entire variable domain, with the rest obtained from reference TRBV2 and TRBJ2-2, is as follows: EPEVTQTPSHQVTQMGQEVILRCVPISNHLYFYWYRQILGQKVEFLVSFYNNEISEKSEIFDDQFSVERPDGSNFTLKIRSTKLEDSAMYFCASSLGVGLAGGNTGELFFGEGSRLTVL.

The rearrangement links TRBV3-1 (or the pseudogene TRBV3-2) to TRBJ1-4, with D tentatively TRBD1 (5 bases). Germline CDR1 reads LGHDT; CDR2 reads YNNKEL (reference sequence). The V end was cut by 4 bases, the J end by 8 bases, with 14 bases between. The CDR3 contains 14 residues. The DNA of the CDR3 is TGTGCCAGCAGCCGAAGGGGTGCTGGCGAAAAACTGTTTTTT. Encoded protein: CASSRRGAGEKLFF.

This rearrangement joins TRBV10-1 to TRBJ2-7; 8 bases line up with TRBD2. V dropped 7 bases and J dropped 3; count of bases not matched to a gene: 2. Germline CDR1 reads WNHNN; CDR2 reads SYGVQD (reference sequence). The CDR3 consists of 12 residues. The CDR3 reads CASKGTSYEQYF. The CDR3 region has the DNA TGCGCCAGCAAGGGGACTAGCTACGAGCAGTACTTC.

The chain combines TRBV24-1 with TRBJ2-5; 9 bases are shared with TRBD2. The CDR3 covers 16 residues. Losses at the gene ends were 4 bases for V and 4 bases for J; bases not matched to a gene: 9. The V gene's germline CDR1 is KGHDR and CDR2 SFDVKD. The CDR3 sequence: CATSEYSGGRAETQYF. CDR3 nucleotides: TGTGCCACCAGTGAGTATAGCGGGGGCCGGGCAGAGACCCAGTACTTC.

The rearrangement joins TRBV6-5 to TRBJ2-7; TRBD1 is a possible D gene (7 bases). The length of the CDR3 is 13 residues. V was trimmed by 7 bases and J by 1 base, leaving 11 bases between them. Germline CDR1 MNHEY, CDR2 SVGAGI. The CDR3 bases are TGTGCCAGCAACGCGGGACAGTCCTACGAGCAGTACTTC. Amino acid sequence: CASNAGQSYEQYF.